These 23 T cell receptor beta chains share one sample of origin, sequenced in a study of T cells in Graves' hyperthyroidism and ophthalmopathy (dated by TCRdb to between 2018 and 2021). To prepare the library, multiplex PCR was applied. TCRdb names Illumina HiSeq 2000 as the instrument used. TCR beta CDR3 regions were amplified from RNA transcripts. The first round of RT-PCR for the TCR CDR3 was performed with the HTBI primer set and the Qiagen OneStep RT-PCR kit. TCRdb itself trimmed the public reads at Q25 with fastp, ran MiXCR and retained productive beta chains. Each entry merges the rows of one CDR3 protein and shows their most common DNA and genes. The sample yields more than 450,000 distinct CDR3 sequences; about 20% were counted once. The ten largest clones take up over 45% of the sample. Sequencing was done on a sample of blood. These receptors all stem from a man in his forties with Graves' ophthalmopathy.

The chain combines TRBV28 with TRBJ2-3; 9 nucleotides match TRBD2. J was trimmed by 6 bases and V by 6 bases; bases with no gene match: 10. The CDR3 runs to 15 residues. CDR1 MDHEN and CDR2 SYDVKM come from the germline V gene. The CDR3 sequence: CASRLRLADTDTQYF. CDR3 coding DNA: TGTGCCAGCAGACTCCGACTAGCGGACACGGATACGCAGTATTTT.

At least ten counts were recorded for this clonotype. This CDR3 is CSAREPTGLRGYTF. The DNA for the CDR3 is TGCAGTGCTAGAGAACCGACAGGGCTGAGGGGCTACACCTTC. This sequence joins TRBV20-1 and TRBJ1-2; 7 bases agree with TRBD1. The trim removed 0 bases at V and 8 bases at J, leaving 9 bases unmatched. The CDR3 length is 14 residues. CDR1 DFQATT and CDR2 SNEGSKA come from the germline V gene (reference sequence).

This clonotype was seen at least ten times. This chain connects TRBV30 to TRBJ2-3; D not resolved. The germline V gene has CDR1 GTSNPN and CDR2 SVGIG (reference sequence). The CDR3 runs 14 residues. In DNA, the CDR3 is TGTGCTTCGGGCGAAGGGCCAGGCACAGATACGCAGTATTTT. It translates to CASGEGPGTDTQYF. The whole variable domain, remainder taken from reference TRBV30 and TRBJ2-3, is SQTIHQWPATLVQPVGSPLSLECTVEGTSNPNLYWYRQAAGRGLQLLFYSVGIGQISSEVPQNLSASRPQDRQFILSSKKLLLSDSGFYLCASGEGPGTDTQYFGPGTRLTVL.

This chain connects TRBV7-2 to TRBJ2-6; the D is unclear. The CDR3 spans 15 residues. Per germline, CDR1 SGHTA and CDR2 FQGNSA. V gave up 1 base and J gave up 0 bases, with 4 bases separating them. DNA for the CDR3: TGTGCCAGCAGCTTAGGACGCTCTGGGGCCAACGTCCTGACTTTC. Translation gives CASSLGRSGANVLTF.

This clonotype appeared many times. The chain uses TRBV12-3 or TRBV12-4 and TRBJ1-2, with 8 bases identical to TRBD1. This CDR3 is 18 amino acids long. The ends lost 4 bases at V and 4 bases at J; junction bases unmatched: 17. This chain's CDR3 is CASSSTTDRAGRIYGYTF. In nucleotides, the CDR3 is TGTGCCAGCAGTTCCACTACGGACAGGGCTGGCCGTATCTATGGCTACACCTTC.

This clonotype came up a few times. V gene TRBV5-1 combines with J gene TRBJ2-1; a possible D gene is TRBD2 (5 bases). Germline V gene lookup returns CDR1 SGHRS and CDR2 YFSETQ. The CDR3 extends over 14 amino acids. Trimming pared 2 bases from V and 5 bases from J, leaving 11 bases between. The CDR3 coding sequence is TGCGCCAGCAGCTTCGGACTGAACAACAATGAGCAGTTCTTC. Translated: CASSFGLNNNEQFF.

This clonotype was seen at least ten times. This chain uses TRBV18 with TRBJ1-1; weak D call: TRBD1 (5 bases). The germline gives CDR1 KGHSH, CDR2 LQKENI. The CDR3 spans 14 residues. V dropped 3 bases and J dropped 7 bases, with 15 bases sitting between them. The CDR3 protein is CASSPSIRQYEAFF. For the CDR3, the DNA is TGTGCCAGCTCACCTAGTATCCGACAGTATGAAGCTTTCTTT.

This clonotype was found many times. The chain couples TRBV6-2 or TRBV6-3 to TRBJ1-1; D not resolved. This CDR3 comprises 13 residues. V lost 4 bases and J 1 base, leaving 7 bases between the germline ends. CDR1 is MNHEY, CDR2 SVGEGT, per germline. The DNA of the CDR3 is TGTGCCAGCAGTTTTGCACGGAACACTGAAGCTTTCTTT. This encodes CASSFARNTEAFF.

This clonotype was observed a few times. The gene calls are TRBV2 and TRBJ2-3; tentatively, D is TRBD1 or TRBD2 (5 bases each). Germline V gives CDR1 SNHLY, CDR2 FYNNEI. The CDR3 runs 17 residues. Deletions cut 3 bases from V and 2 bases from J, with 18 bases between. As DNA, the CDR3 is TGTGCCAGCAGTGACCTGACCGGGACGGCGTTCACAGATACGCAGTATTTT. It encodes CASSDLTGTAFTDTQYF.

The sample holds a few counts of this clonotype. The J gene is TRBJ1-2, the V gene TRBV4-3; D ambiguous. The CDR3 runs 13 residues. Germline V gene sequence: CDR1 LGHNA, CDR2 YSLEER. Trimming cost V 3 bases and J 1 base, with 6 bases left between them. CDR3 in DNA: TGCGCCAGCAGCCACGAGCGTAACTATGGCTACACCTTC. Its translation is CASSHERNYGYTF.

At least ten counts were recorded for this clonotype. The chain has TRBV30 and TRBJ2-5, with 13 nucleotides matching TRBD2. J was trimmed by 2 bases and V by 3 bases; bases with no gene match: 3. The germline V gene encodes CDR1 GTSNPN and CDR2 SVGIG (reference sequence). This CDR3 is 15 amino acids long. The CDR3 nucleotides read TGTGCCTGGAGCGGGACTAGCGGGAATCAAGAGACCCAGTACTTC. Translated: CAWSGTSGNQETQYF.

As DNA, the CDR3 is TGTGCCAGCAGACTACAGGGGGTATCCCATGAGCAGTTCTTC. This codes for CASRLQGVSHEQFF. The chain has TRBV6-5 and TRBJ2-1; 8 nucleotides line up with TRBD1. V lost 6 bases to trimming and J lost 8 bases; unmatched junction nucleotides: 9. CDR1 MNHEY and CDR2 SVGAGI come from the germline V gene. This CDR3 has 14 residues.

The rearrangement uses TRBV27 and TRBJ2-6; D gene unclear. Germline CDR1 and CDR2: MNHEY and SMNVEV (reference sequence). The CDR3 covers 17 residues. V was cut by 7 bases and J by 0 bases, with 16 bases left in between. This chain's CDR3 is CASTPRVGFSGANVLTF. The CDR3 DNA sequence: TGTGCCAGCACCCCACGGGTCGGATTCTCTGGGGCCAACGTCCTGACTTTC. The whole variable domain, remainder taken from reference TRBV27 and TRBJ2-6, is EAQVTQNPRYLITVTGKKLTVTCSQNMNHEYMSWYRQDPGLGLRQIYYSMNVEVTDKGDVPEGYKVSRKEKRNFPLILESPSPNQTSLYFCASTPRVGFSGANVLTFGAGSRLTVL.

This clonotype was observed a handful of times. The CDR3: CASNAGLSADTQYF. As DNA, the CDR3 is TGTGCCAGCAACGCGGGGCTATCCGCAGATACGCAGTATTTT. The chain combines TRBV11-1 with TRBJ2-3; maybe TRBD2 (6 bases). Germline V gives CDR1 SGHAT, CDR2 FQDESV (reference sequence). Between the trimmed V and J ends, which lost 7 bases and 4 bases, there was a span of 15 bases. The CDR3 length is 14 residues. The full variable domain, in which reference TRBV11-1 and TRBJ2-3 provide the parts outside the CDR3, is EAEVAQSPRYKITEKSQAVAFWCDPISGHATLYWYRQILGQGPELLVQFQDESVVDDSQLPKDRFSAERLKGVDSTLKIQPAELGDSAMYLCASNAGLSADTQYFGPGTRLTVL.

The rearrangement uses TRBV2 and TRBJ1-2; D is ambiguous. The CDR3 spans 11 residues. V lost 4 bases and J lost 8, with 8 bases in between. Germline lookup yields CDR1 SNHLY and CDR2 FYNNEI. The CDR3 region has the DNA TGTGCCAGCAGTGCCAGTAAGGGCTACACCTTC. Translation: CASSASKGYTF.

V gene TRBV25-1 combines with J gene TRBJ1-2; D remains ambiguous. V lost 1 base to trimming and J lost 3 bases, with 9 bases between them. CDR3 length: 14 residues. Per germline, CDR1 MGHDK and CDR2 SYGVNS. The CDR3 coding sequence is TGTGCCAGCAGTGAATTGTACACAGACTATGGCTACACCTTC. It specifies CASSELYTDYGYTF.

The table lists this clonotype with a few counts. The chain links TRBV7-9 to TRBJ2-1; TRBD1 matches at 8 bases. Per the germline V gene, CDR1 is SEHNR and CDR2 is FQNEAQ (reference sequence). V shed 0 bases, J shed 6 bases, and the junction held 7 bases outside the gene matches. The CDR3 is made up of 16 amino acids. The DNA of the CDR3 is TGTGCCAGCAGCTTAGCGTCCGGACAGGGAGGCAATGAGCAGTTCTTC. This sequence encodes CASSLASGQGGNEQFF.

This clonotype was seen at least ten times. This rearrangement joins TRBV7-2 to TRBJ1-2, with D maybe TRBD1 (6 bases). CDR3 size: 15 residues. CDR1 is SGHTA, CDR2 FQGNSA, per germline. The germline V and J ends were trimmed by 4 bases and 5 bases, with 17 bases remaining between them. The chain's CDR3 is CASSSYPGQTYGYTF. In nucleotides, the CDR3 is TGTGCCAGCAGCTCCTACCCAGGACAGACATATGGCTACACCTTC.

There are many counts of this clonotype. This chain connects TRBV3-1 to TRBJ2-5, with a tentative D call TRBD1 (5 bases). The V and J ends lost 2 bases and 2 bases respectively, with 9 bases between them. Germline V gives CDR1 LGHDT, CDR2 YNNKEL (reference sequence). This CDR3 has 14 residues. The CDR3 reads CASSQNQGQETQYF. In DNA, the CDR3 is TGTGCCAGCAGCCAAAACCAGGGTCAAGAGACCCAGTACTTC.

Many counts were recorded for this clonotype. The chain is built from TRBV5-1 and TRBJ1-4; 7 bases line up with TRBD1. After removal of 0 bases from V and 3 bases from J, the junction contained 5 bases not matched to a gene. The CDR3 extends over 16 amino acids. Germline V CDR1 and CDR2: SGHRS, YFSETQ. DNA for the CDR3: TGCGCCAGCAGCTTGGGCCCCCAGGGGGCTAATGAAAAACTGTTTTTT. It specifies CASSLGPQGANEKLFF.

This clonotype has more than one count but fewer than ten. This chain uses TRBV11-1 with TRBJ2-7; D may be TRBD2 (7 bases). The V and J ends lost 3 bases and 6 bases respectively, with 15 bases between them. There are 14 residues in the CDR3. CDR1 is SGHAT and CDR2 is FQDESV in the germline V gene (reference sequence). This chain's CDR3 is CASSLGGRPGEQYF. The DNA for the CDR3 is TGTGCCAGCAGCTTGGGGGGGCGACCTGGCGAGCAGTACTTC.

The chain is built from TRBV24-1 and TRBJ2-2; no clear D gene. The CDR3 has 16 residues. Germline V CDR1 and CDR2: KGHDR, SFDVKD. Trimming shortened V by 1 base and J by 1 base, and 9 bases separated the two germline ends. CDR3 nucleotides: TGTGCCACCAGTGATTTTGCACCGGGGAACACCGGGGAGCTGTTTTTT. This gives the protein CATSDFAPGNTGELFF.

This clonotype was seen a few times. V usage is TRBV10-3 and J usage is TRBJ2-2; D call uncertain. The CDR3 consists of 14 residues. Per germline, CDR1 ENHRY and CDR2 SYGVKD. Trimming removed 0 bases at V and 5 bases at J, with 7 bases between. The CDR3 spells CAISESQVTGELFF. For the CDR3, the DNA is TGTGCCATCAGTGAGTCCCAGGTTACCGGGGAGCTGTTTTTT.